A single sample gave rise to the 29 T cell receptor beta chains below, sequenced in a study of prognosis after radiotherapy for stage I lung cancer (dated by TCRdb to 2020 to 2023). Instrument on record: Illumina HiSeq 3000. Two rounds of multiplex PCR were performed to amplify the TCR beta CDR3 region from genomic DNA. The first PCR round used primers specific to each TRBV and TRBJ gene, and the primer sequences were filed in Chinese patent CN105087789A. The raw public reads went through TCRdb reprocessing: fastp at Q25, MiXCR clone calling, in-frame beta chains kept. All rows with the same CDR3 protein become a single entry with the most common DNA and genes. Counted in this sample were approximately 25,000 distinct CDR3 sequences; about 41% of them appeared once. The top ten constitute around 33% of the sample. The sequences come from PBMCs, collected before or after stereotactic body radiation therapy (not recorded which). All receptors come from a donor over 45 with non-small cell lung cancer.

The chain carries TRBV7-9 and TRBJ2-1, with D maybe TRBD2 (6 bases). The CDR3 covers 12 residues. In germline, CDR1 is SEHNR, CDR2 FQNEAQ (reference sequence). V was trimmed by 3 bases and J by 12 bases, leaving 12 bases between them. This CDR3 reads CASSFTTRGQFF. The CDR3 bases are TGTGCCAGCAGCTTCACGACTAGAGGGCAGTTCTTC.

The J gene is TRBJ1-2, the V gene TRBV20-1; D remains unclear. V was trimmed by 5 bases and J by 1 base, leaving 14 bases between them. This CDR3 is 14 amino acids long. CDR1 is DFQATT and CDR2 is SNEGSKA in the germline V gene (reference sequence). The CDR3 sequence is CSAPSEQNNYGYTF. The CDR3 nucleotides read TGCAGTGCTCCAAGCGAACAGAATAACTATGGCTACACCTTC.

In its sample, this clonotype is medium-sized. The chain employs TRBV19 and TRBJ2-7, with 9 bases that match TRBD1. This CDR3 has 16 amino acids. The germline gives CDR1 LNHDA, CDR2 SQIVND (reference sequence). V lost 4 bases, J lost 0 bases, and 7 bases stayed unmatched. The CDR3 bases are TGTGCCAGTAGTAAGGGACAGGGAACCAGCTCCTACGAGCAGTACTTC. Translated, it gives CASSKGQGTSSYEQYF.

This clonotype was counted a single time. A much bigger clone sits one base away, suggesting this may be a read error. The J gene is TRBJ1-1, the V gene TRBV5-6; no reliable D call. Trimming left V 3 bases short and J 4 bases short, with 10 bases between. The CDR3 loop spans 13 amino acids. Germline CDR1 SGHDT, CDR2 YYEEEE. CDR3 sequence reads: CASSYDQSTEAFF. Written as DNA, the CDR3 is TGTGCCAGCAGCTACGACCAGAGCACTGAAGCTTTCTTT. Using reference TRBV5-6 and TRBJ1-1 for the parts outside the CDR3, the full variable domain is DAGVTQSPTHLIKTRGQQVTLRCSPKSGHDTVSWYQQALGQGPQFIFQYYEEEERQRGNFPDRFSGHQFPNYSSELNVNALLLGDSALYLCASSYDQSTEAFFGQGTRLTVV.

V and J are TRBV12-3 or TRBV12-4 and TRBJ2-7; 8 bases are a match to TRBD2. The CDR3 is 12 amino acids. Trimming cost V 10 bases and J 3 bases; bases outside gene matches: 5. This CDR3 is CAIPGGSYEQYF. CDR3 nucleotides: TGTGCCATCCCGGGGGGGAGCTACGAGCAGTACTTC.

This clonotype has ten or more counts. This rearrangement joins TRBV7-2 to TRBJ2-5, with 7 bases matching TRBD2. V gave up 7 bases and J gave up 1 base; unmatched junction bases: 9. From germline, CDR1 is SGHTA and CDR2 FQGNSA. This CDR3 spans 15 amino acids. CDR3 DNA: TGTGCCAGCATCAGCAGCGGGGCCCTCCAAGAGACCCAGTACTTC. This gives the protein CASISSGALQETQYF.

This clonotype came up many times. The chain combines TRBV5-1 with TRBJ2-2, with unresolved D. V gave up 0 bases and J gave up 3 bases, with 3 bases separating them. The germline V gene has CDR1 SGHRS and CDR2 YFSETQ. This CDR3 is built from 13 residues. CDR3 sequence reads: CASSLADTGELFF. In nucleotides, the CDR3 is TGCGCCAGCAGCTTGGCGGACACCGGGGAGCTGTTTTTT. The variable domain in full, with the rest retrieved from reference TRBV5-1 and TRBJ2-2, is KAGVTQTPRYLIKTRGQQVTLSCSPISGHRSVSWYQQTPGQGLQFLFEYFSETQRNKGNFPGRFSGRQFSNSRSEMNVSTLELGDSALYLCASSLADTGELFFGEGSRLTVL.

The rearrangement uses TRBV3-2 and TRBJ2-3; TRBD1, the D gene given by the table, was not confirmed from the DNA. TRBV3-2 is listed as a pseudogene. The CDR3 loop spans 14 amino acids. In nucleotides, the CDR3 is TGTGCCAGCAGCACAGGGGGCGAGGGAGATACGCAGTATTTT. This sequence encodes CASSTGGEGDTQYF.

This clonotype showed up many times. As the CDR3 is not closed by the conserved phenylalanine or tryptophan, this likely results from a read error. The chain couples TRBV6-2 or TRBV6-3 to TRBJ1-2; D gene unclear. This CDR3 is built from 14 residues. Germline V gene lookup returns CDR1 MNHEY and CDR2 SVGEGT. Trimming shortened V by 6 bases and J by 8 bases, and 19 bases separated the two germline ends. CDR3 region: CASRSTATQGGYTL. The CDR3, as DNA: TGTGCCAGCAGGTCTACAGCGACCCAAGGCGGCTACACCCTC.

This clonotype was counted ten times or more. The V call is TRBV7-3, the J call TRBJ2-5, with 7 nucleotides matching TRBD2. The CDR3 spans 15 residues. V was clipped by 0 bases and J by 2 bases; unmatched bases: 3. CDR1 is SGHTA and CDR2 is FQGTGA in the germline V gene. CDR3 loop: CASSLTWGGQETQYF. The DNA of the CDR3 is TGTGCCAGCAGCTTAACTTGGGGGGGACAAGAGACCCAGTACTTC.

In its sample, this clonotype was seen a few times. At one end, the junction sequence differs from germline, possibly due to a read error. The chain couples TRBV6-5 to TRBJ2-7; the D call may be TRBD1 or TRBD2 (5 bases each). CDR1 MNHEY and CDR2 SVGAGI come from the germline V gene. The CDR3 length is 15 residues. The CDR3 region has the DNA TGTGCCAGCAGTTTGCTATGGCCAACGATGGGGGAGCAGTACTTT. Translated: CASSLLWPTMGEQYF.

This clonotype counts as medium-sized. The V call is TRBV11-2, the J call TRBJ2-7; 7 nucleotides line up with TRBD1. The J segment lost 6 bases and the V segment lost 4 bases, leaving 12 bases of the junction unmatched. Germline V lookup: CDR1 SGHAT, CDR2 FQNNGV. This CDR3 has 15 amino acids. The CDR3: CASSSQTGNTPEQYF. In DNA form, the CDR3 reads TGTGCCAGCAGCTCCCAGACAGGGAACACTCCCGAGCAGTACTTC.

The chain uses TRBV6-1 and TRBJ1-2, with D uncertain. The ends were cut back, 6 bases at V and 2 bases at J, with 4 bases in the middle. The CDR3 spans 11 residues. Per germline, CDR1 MNHNS and CDR2 SASEGT. CDR3 coding DNA: TGTGCCAGCAGCAAAAACTATGGCTACACCTTC. It encodes CASSKNYGYTF.

This clonotype has only a few counts. A read error may explain this, as a much larger clone is one base away. This chain joins TRBV27 and TRBJ2-5; D is undetermined. Trimming left V 3 bases short and J 5 bases short, with 10 bases between. Per the germline V gene, CDR1 is MNHEY and CDR2 is SMNVEV (reference sequence). The CDR3 totals 13 residues. DNA for the CDR3: TGTGCCAGCAGTTTCACCGCCGTGGAGACCCAGTACTTC. Protein product: CASSFTAVETQYF.

In this sample, this clonotype turned up many times. This chain joins TRBV19 and TRBJ2-4; a weak D match, TRBD2 (5 bases). CDR1 is LNHDA and CDR2 is SQIVND in the germline V gene (reference sequence). The germline V and J ends were trimmed by 3 bases and 2 bases, with 17 bases remaining between them. The CDR3 runs 17 residues. The CDR3 DNA reads TGTGCCAGTAGTATGGGTGGAGGAGGTGGGACCAAAAACATTCAGTACTTC. It translates to CASSMGGGGGTKNIQYF.

V is TRBV24-1 and J is TRBJ2-1, with D perhaps TRBD1 (7 bases). V was cut by 4 bases and J by 8 bases, with 14 bases left in between. Germline V gene sequence: CDR1 KGHDR, CDR2 SFDVKD. The CDR3 has 14 residues. The CDR3 DNA follows: TGTGCCACCAGTGAGACAGGGAGGAGGGATGAGCAGTTCTTC. This translates into CATSETGRRDEQFF.

The V and J genes are TRBV28 and TRBJ2-1; no firm D call. This CDR3 has 12 amino acids. Trimming left V 3 bases short and J 8 bases short, with 8 bases between. CDR1 is MDHEN, CDR2 SYDVKM, per germline. The CDR3 DNA reads as TGTGCCAGCAGTTTTTCGTACGATGAGCAGTTCTTC. This sequence encodes CASSFSYDEQFF.

This clonotype has a count of ten or more. This chain connects TRBV11-2 to TRBJ2-5, with D perhaps being TRBD1 or TRBD2 (6 bases each). The CDR3 totals 16 residues. CDR1 SGHAT and CDR2 FQNNGV come from the germline V gene. V shed 5 bases and J shed 8 bases, with 24 bases lying between them. This CDR3 is CASSPIGGGARLTQYF. CDR3 DNA: TGTGCCAGCAGCCCGATAGGAGGGGGAGCTAGATTAACCCAGTACTTC.

Here the CDR3 DNA reads TGCAGTGCGACCTATAGTGAGGGCACAGATACGCAGTATTTT. Amino acids: CSATYSEGTDTQYF. The rearrangement joins TRBV20-1 to TRBJ2-3; D gene uncertain. Germline lookup yields CDR1 DFQATT and CDR2 SNEGSKA (reference sequence). Between the trimmed V and J ends, which lost 6 bases and 1 base, there was a span of 14 bases. The CDR3 has 14 residues.

V gene TRBV5-4 combines with J gene TRBJ2-1; 10 bases are a match to TRBD2. This CDR3 contains 14 residues. V lost 4 bases and J lost 7; bases outside the gene matches: 5. Germline CDR1 and CDR2: SGHNT and YYREEE (reference sequence). CDR3 protein: CASSEREGLNEQFF. The DNA of the CDR3 is TGTGCCAGCAGCGAGCGGGAGGGCCTAAATGAGCAGTTCTTC.

Ten or more counts support this clonotype. The chain links TRBV20-1 to TRBJ2-7; D remains unclear. The V end lost 3 bases, the J end lost 6 bases, and 12 bases lay between the germline ends. The CDR3 runs to 12 residues. Germline CDR1 and CDR2: DFQATT and SNEGSKA (reference sequence). This CDR3 is CSASSIGVEQYF. For the CDR3, the DNA is TGCAGTGCTAGTAGCATCGGAGTCGAGCAGTACTTC.

This clonotype was recorded at least ten times. The chain employs TRBV4-3 and TRBJ1-2; perhaps TRBD1 as D (6 bases). Trimming removed 0 bases from V and 4 bases from J, with 12 bases in between. Germline lookup yields CDR1 LGHNA and CDR2 YSLEER. The CDR3 sequence is 15 residues long. The CDR3 is CASSQEDRSSYGYTF. CDR3 coding DNA: TGCGCCAGCAGCCAAGAAGACAGGAGCAGCTATGGCTACACCTTC.

This clonotype was seen a few times. The chain has TRBV24-1 and TRBJ1-2, with D unresolved. This CDR3 region has 14 residues. With 3 bases removed from V and 2 bases from J, the gap between germline ends came to 9 bases. CDR1 is KGHDR, CDR2 SFDVKD, per germline. This CDR3 is CATSDKQTNYGYTF. CDR3 nucleotide sequence: TGTGCCACCAGTGATAAACAGACAAACTATGGCTACACCTTC.

For this clonotype: Given a far larger clone just one base away, this is likely a sequencing read error. The chain uses TRBV6-9 and TRBJ2-5; D not certain. There are 16 residues in the CDR3. V gave up 3 bases and J gave up 3 bases, with 17 bases separating them. Germline values: CDR1 MNHGY, CDR2 SVAAGI. CDR3 residues: CASSYGRAPTKETQYF. CDR3 bases: TGTGCCAGCAGTTACGGACGGGCGCCTACCAAAGAGACCCAGTACTTC.

This clonotype was recorded only once. This could be a read error, since a much larger clone is one nucleotide away. V and J are TRBV6-2 or TRBV6-3 and TRBJ1-5; D is unresolved. The V end lost 10 bases, the J end lost 0 bases, and 25 bases lay between the germline ends. The CDR3 is 18 residues long. CDR1 and CDR2 from the germline V gene are MNHEY and SVGEGT. The CDR3 DNA is TGTGCCACCCCGGAGTGGGGAACGTTGCTTTATAGCAATCAGCCCCAGCATTTT. As protein: CATPEWGTLLYSNQPQHF.

V gene TRBV2 combines with J gene TRBJ1-2, with D unresolved. Per the germline V gene, CDR1 is SNHLY and CDR2 is FYNNEI. V lost 4 bases, J lost 4 bases, and 16 bases lay in between. The CDR3 totals 15 residues. The CDR3 region has the DNA TGTGCCAGCAGTGTAGAGGTTATGGCGGCCTATGGCTACACCTTC. It codes for CASSVEVMAAYGYTF.

This chain links TRBV27 with TRBJ2-7, with TRBD1 matching over 9 bases. The junction had 4 bases not matched to a gene; V was cut back by 5 bases and J by 2 bases. Germline CDR1 and CDR2: MNHEY and SMNVEV (reference sequence). The CDR3 runs to 14 residues. CDR3 residues: CASSQGQGTYEQYF. In DNA form, the CDR3 reads TGTGCCAGCAGTCAGGGACAGGGCACCTACGAGCAGTACTTC.

The rearrangement joins TRBV20-1 to TRBJ2-5; 7 positions match TRBD1. Germline CDR1 DFQATT, CDR2 SNEGSKA (reference sequence). After removal of 1 base from V and 8 bases from J, the junction contained 13 bases not matched to a gene. This CDR3 has 15 amino acids. CDR3 region: CSARAYRGPRDTQYF. The CDR3 region has the DNA TGCAGTGCTAGAGCTTACAGGGGACCAAGAGATACCCAGTACTTC.

This clonotype has at least ten counts. The chain combines TRBV6-4 with TRBJ2-2; 9 bases agree with TRBD2. V lost 0 bases, J lost 4 bases, and 0 bases stayed unmatched. The germline gives CDR1 MRHNA, CDR2 SNTAGT. This CDR3 has 15 residues. CDR3 protein: CASSDSSGGTGELFF. The CDR3 DNA reads TGTGCCAGCAGTGACTCTAGCGGGGGCACCGGGGAGCTGTTTTTT.